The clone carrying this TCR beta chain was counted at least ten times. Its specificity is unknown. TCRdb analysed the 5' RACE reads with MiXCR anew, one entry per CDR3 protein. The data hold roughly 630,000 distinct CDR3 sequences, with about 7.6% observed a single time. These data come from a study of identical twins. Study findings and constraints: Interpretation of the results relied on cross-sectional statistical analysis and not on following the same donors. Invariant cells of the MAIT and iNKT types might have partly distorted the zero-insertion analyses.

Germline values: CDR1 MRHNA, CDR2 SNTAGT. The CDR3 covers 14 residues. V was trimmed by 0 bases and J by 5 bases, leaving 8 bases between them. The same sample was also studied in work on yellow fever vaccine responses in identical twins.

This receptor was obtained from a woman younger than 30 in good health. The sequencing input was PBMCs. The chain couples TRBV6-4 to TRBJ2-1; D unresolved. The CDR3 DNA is TGTGCCAGCAGTGACTCGACGGATAACAATGAGCAGTTCTTC. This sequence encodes CASSDSTDNNEQFF.